This T cell receptor (beta chain) is drawn from a study of blood T cell repertoires in COVID-19. Across the study: Samples taken during acute and convalescent COVID-19 were collected in the United States, Italy and Spain.

Here immunoSEQ multiplex PCR was the method, and the copy in TCRdb shows in-frame clones only, minus some. This sample has 200,000 to 250,000 clones, with 85% to 90% found just once. This clone was seen only a few times. Germline V CDR1 and CDR2: MGHRA, YSYEKL. The length of the CDR3 is 18 residues. V dropped 2 bases and J dropped 4; count of bases not matched to a gene: 17. Participants were aged 18 to 89 years from approximately 24 US areas. Participant-given clinical history determined each cohort assignment. The chain carries TRBV4-1 and TRBJ2-7; 7 bases agree with TRBD2. Sequenced input: PBMCs or T cells enriched from blood (not recorded which). The TCR sequence derives from a woman aged 18-29 years in a cohort exposed to, infected with or recovered from COVID-19 (not recorded which). The CDR3 DNA is TGCGCCAGCAGCCAACCGTTGGCGGGAGTTGGGGTAATGTACGAGCAGTACTTC. Translation gives CASSQPLAGVGVMYEQYF.